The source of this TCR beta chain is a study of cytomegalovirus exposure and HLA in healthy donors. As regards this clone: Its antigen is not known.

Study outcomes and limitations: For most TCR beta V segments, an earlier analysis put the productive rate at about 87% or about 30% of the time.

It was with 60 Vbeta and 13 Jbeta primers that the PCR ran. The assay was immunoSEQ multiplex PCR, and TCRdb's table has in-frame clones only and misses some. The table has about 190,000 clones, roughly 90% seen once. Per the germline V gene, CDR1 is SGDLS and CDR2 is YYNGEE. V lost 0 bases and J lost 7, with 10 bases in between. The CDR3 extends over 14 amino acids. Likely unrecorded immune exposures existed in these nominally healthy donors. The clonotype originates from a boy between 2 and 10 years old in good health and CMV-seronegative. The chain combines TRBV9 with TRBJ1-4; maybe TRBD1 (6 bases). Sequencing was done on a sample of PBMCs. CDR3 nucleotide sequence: TGTGCCAGCAGCGTAGGAGGGGGGGTTGAAAAACTGTTTTTT. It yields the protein CASSVGGGVEKLFF.